This T cell receptor beta chain was identified in a study of blood T cell repertoires in COVID-19. Study-level background: The United States, Italy and Spain supplied acute and convalescent COVID-19 samples.

In the authors' methods: Using reference gene primer amplification, nucleated cell counts were estimated. Method: immunoSEQ multiplex PCR; TCRdb's copy keeps in-frame clones and lacks some. The V and J calls and clone size are taken from that table; D and trimming were inferred from the DNA. The top ten hold 4% to 6% of the sample, which has 99,000 or so clones, about 89% seen once. V lost 5 bases and J 7 bases, leaving 12 bases between the germline ends. Per germline, CDR1 SGHDT and CDR2 YYEEEE. This CDR3 is built from 12 residues. The clonotype originates from a human donor in a cohort sampled during active COVID-19. Sequenced material: peripheral blood. The chain carries TRBV5-6 and TRBJ1-2, with D perhaps TRBD1 (6 bases). Here the CDR3 reads CASRPQGGGYTF. The DNA for the CDR3 is TGTGCCAGCAGACCACAGGGTGGTGGCTACACCTTC.